In its sample, the clone carrying this T cell receptor (beta chain) was seen many times. V lost 8 bases and J 1 base, leaving 12 bases between the germline ends. Germline V gene data show CDR1 as MNHNS and CDR2 as SASEGT. CDR3 length: 13 amino acids. Regions amplified from RNA transcripts were the TCR beta CDR3 regions. The HTBI primer set drove a first-round RT-PCR of the TCR CDR3. MiXCR, run by TCRdb on the multiplex PCR reads, gives a single entry per CDR3 protein. The profile shows about 210,000 distinct CDR3 sequences, roughly 17% of them singletons. These data belong to a study of T cells in Graves' hyperthyroidism and ophthalmopathy.

This receptor was identified in a man between 45 and 60 years old with Graves' hyperthyroidism. The material sequenced was blood. This chain connects TRBV6-1 to TRBJ2-7; tentative D call: TRBD1 (6 bases). The CDR3 here is CASARTVSYEQYF. CDR3 nucleotides: TGTGCCAGCGCCCGGACAGTGTCCTACGAGCAGTACTTC.